Listed below are T cell receptor beta chains from one sample, sequenced in a study of a mutant IDH1 vaccine in newly diagnosed glioma. These receptors lack a known antigen. The data were produced by immunoSEQ multiplex PCR, yet TCRdb's version contains in-frame clones alone and is incomplete. The sample has 43,000 or so clones, approximately 92% seen once; the top ten hold about 2.1%. The specimen comprised PBMCs, sampled from a glioma patient whose treatment included an IDH1 peptide vaccine. The source of these receptors is a man between 45 and 60 years old with glioma. Both conserved end residues are part of each CDR3. Fields, in order: J gene, V gene, CDR3 length, D gene, clone size, CDR3 DNA, CDR3 protein. A D gene is named only where the DNA matches it firmly. Clone size is given for some rows only: seen once, a few or many times, or a class if the clone is expanded.

j_call: TRBJ2-5; v_call: TRBV9; cdr3_length: 14; d_call: .; clone_size: .; cdr3_nt: TGTGCCAGCAGCCCCGCCGCGTACCAAGAGACCCAGTACTTC; cdr3_aa: CASSPAAYQETQYF
j_call: TRBJ2-7; v_call: TRBV6-1; cdr3_length: 16; d_call: .; clone_size: .; cdr3_nt: TGTGCCAGCAGTGAAGCATTGGGGGGCACCTGGTACGAGCAGTACTTC; cdr3_aa: CASSEALGGTWYEQYF
j_call: TRBJ2-2; v_call: TRBV28; cdr3_length: 14; d_call: .; clone_size: once; cdr3_nt: TGTGCCAGCAGTCCCGGGACACACACCGGGGAGCTGTTTTTT; cdr3_aa: CASSPGTHTGELFF
j_call: TRBJ1-2; v_call: TRBV6-1; cdr3_length: 12; d_call: .; clone_size: .; cdr3_nt: TGTGCCAGCAGGCAGGGTGGGTATGGCTACACCTTC; cdr3_aa: CASRQGGYGYTF
j_call: TRBJ2-7; v_call: TRBV5-1; cdr3_length: 15; d_call: .; clone_size: .; cdr3_nt: TGCGCCAGCAGCTTTTCGAACAGGCACTCCTACGAGCAGTACTTC; cdr3_aa: CASSFSNRHSYEQYF
j_call: TRBJ1-1; v_call: TRBV19; cdr3_length: 15; d_call: .; clone_size: .; cdr3_nt: TGTGCCAGTAGTGAAGGCCAGTACGGTGGCACTGAAGCTTTCTTT; cdr3_aa: CASSEGQYGGTEAFF
j_call: TRBJ2-7; v_call: TRBV5-1; cdr3_length: 14; d_call: .; clone_size: .; cdr3_nt: TGCGCCAGCAGTAGGGAGTATGCATCCTACGAGCAGTACTTC; cdr3_aa: CASSREYASYEQYF
j_call: TRBJ2-5; v_call: TRBV11-2; cdr3_length: 14; d_call: TRBD1; clone_size: .; cdr3_nt: TGTGCCAGCAGCTCCAGACAGGGGAAAGAGACCCAGTACTTC; cdr3_aa: CASSSRQGKETQYF
j_call: TRBJ2-7; v_call: TRBV27; cdr3_length: 15; d_call: TRBD1; clone_size: .; cdr3_nt: TGTGCCAGCAGTTTCGTACAGGGGCTTTCCTACGAGCAGTACTTC; cdr3_aa: CASSFVQGLSYEQYF
j_call: TRBJ2-5; v_call: TRBV7-6; cdr3_length: 14; d_call: TRBD1; clone_size: .; cdr3_nt: TGTGCCAGCAGCTCAGGGACAGCCCAAGAGACCCAGTACTTC; cdr3_aa: CASSSGTAQETQYF
j_call: TRBJ2-5; v_call: TRBV5-1; cdr3_length: 12; d_call: TRBD2; clone_size: .; cdr3_nt: TGCGCCAGCAGCTGGGACTACCAGACCCAGTACTTC; cdr3_aa: CASSWDYQTQYF
j_call: TRBJ1-4; v_call: TRBV30; cdr3_length: 14; d_call: .; clone_size: .; cdr3_nt: TGTGCCTGGAGTTTCCTTGGAACTAATGAAAAACTGTTTTTT; cdr3_aa: CAWSFLGTNEKLFF
j_call: TRBJ1-5; v_call: TRBV19; cdr3_length: 12; d_call: .; clone_size: .; cdr3_nt: TGTGCCAGTAGTATTAGGGATCAGCCCCAGCATTTT; cdr3_aa: CASSIRDQPQHF
j_call: TRBJ1-5; v_call: TRBV4-3; cdr3_length: 15; d_call: .; clone_size: .; cdr3_nt: TGCGCCAGCAGCCAAGACGGCCGGCTCAATCAGCCCCAGCATTTT; cdr3_aa: CASSQDGRLNQPQHF
j_call: TRBJ2-3; v_call: TRBV29-1; cdr3_length: 13; d_call: .; clone_size: .; cdr3_nt: TGCAGCGCCGAAGGGACTAGCACAGATACGCAGTATTTT; cdr3_aa: CSAEGTSTDTQYF
j_call: TRBJ1-1; v_call: TRBV11-2; cdr3_length: 14; d_call: .; clone_size: once; cdr3_nt: TGTGCCAGCAGTATGGACCGATATGGGGATCAAGCTTTCTTT; cdr3_aa: CASSMDRYGDQAFF
j_call: TRBJ1-2; v_call: TRBV10-2; cdr3_length: 13; d_call: .; clone_size: .; cdr3_nt: TGCGCCAGCCAGGCCGCCGGGGGCTATGGCTACACCTTC; cdr3_aa: CASQAAGGYGYTF
j_call: TRBJ2-2; v_call: TRBV5-1; cdr3_length: 17; d_call: TRBD1; clone_size: .; cdr3_nt: TGCGCCAGCAGCTCCGGGACAGGGGGCGCCGGCACCGGGGAGCTGTTTTTT; cdr3_aa: CASSSGTGGAGTGELFF
j_call: TRBJ1-2; v_call: TRBV9; cdr3_length: 16; d_call: TRBD1; clone_size: .; cdr3_nt: TGTGCCAGCAGCGCCACTCGACAGGGATGGAAGGATGGCTACACCTTC; cdr3_aa: CASSATRQGWKDGYTF
j_call: TRBJ2-7; v_call: TRBV6-5; cdr3_length: 12; d_call: TRBD1; clone_size: .; cdr3_nt: TGTGCCGCCAAGGGGGCCCAGTACGAGCAGTACTTC; cdr3_aa: CAAKGAQYEQYF
j_call: TRBJ1-5; v_call: TRBV5-4; cdr3_length: 13; d_call: .; clone_size: .; cdr3_nt: TGTGCCAGCAGCTTGGGAGATAATCAGCCCCAGCATTTT; cdr3_aa: CASSLGDNQPQHF
j_call: TRBJ1-2; v_call: TRBV6-1; cdr3_length: 12; d_call: .; clone_size: .; cdr3_nt: TGTGCCAGCAGTGAAGGGTCGGCCGGCTACACCTTC; cdr3_aa: CASSEGSAGYTF
j_call: TRBJ1-2; v_call: TRBV18; cdr3_length: 15; d_call: TRBD1; clone_size: .; cdr3_nt: TGTGCCAGCTCACCCCAGACAGGGGAGGACTATGGCTACACCTTC; cdr3_aa: CASSPQTGEDYGYTF
j_call: TRBJ2-7; v_call: TRBV5-4; cdr3_length: 12; d_call: .; clone_size: .; cdr3_nt: TGTGCCAGCAGCATCGGTGGATACGAGCAGTACTTC; cdr3_aa: CASSIGGYEQYF
j_call: TRBJ1-1; v_call: TRBV10-1; cdr3_length: 15; d_call: TRBD1; clone_size: .; cdr3_nt: TGCGCCAGCAGCCCCGTCGGACAGGGGAACACTGAAGCTTTCTTT; cdr3_aa: CASSPVGQGNTEAFF
j_call: TRBJ2-4; v_call: TRBV4-1; cdr3_length: 16; d_call: .; clone_size: .; cdr3_nt: TGCGCCAGCAGCCAAGACGGGACTTGGCCCAAAAACATTCAGTACTTC; cdr3_aa: CASSQDGTWPKNIQYF
j_call: TRBJ2-3; v_call: TRBV29-1; cdr3_length: 18; d_call: TRBD2; clone_size: .; cdr3_nt: TGCAGCGTTGGGGGCCAGGCGGAACGGGGGGGGAGCACAGATACGCAGTATTTT; cdr3_aa: CSVGGQAERGGSTDTQYF
j_call: TRBJ2-5; v_call: TRBV7-9; cdr3_length: 15; d_call: TRBD2; clone_size: .; cdr3_nt: TGTGCCAGCAGCCCTCGGGGACTATACCAAGAGACCCAGTACTTC; cdr3_aa: CASSPRGLYQETQYF
j_call: TRBJ1-1; v_call: TRBV10-1; cdr3_length: 17; d_call: .; clone_size: .; cdr3_nt: TGCGCCAGCAGTGAGGAGGGGGGGATCTTTGTGAGCACTGAAGCTTTCTTT; cdr3_aa: CASSEEGGIFVSTEAFF
j_call: TRBJ2-5; v_call: TRBV10-3; cdr3_length: 12; d_call: .; clone_size: .; cdr3_nt: TGTGCCATCAGCGAACCCAGAGAGACCCAGTACTTC; cdr3_aa: CAISEPRETQYF
j_call: TRBJ2-7; v_call: TRBV27; cdr3_length: 15; d_call: .; clone_size: .; cdr3_nt: TGTGCCAGCAGTTTATCCCCCTGGGGCCCCTACGAGCAGTACTTC; cdr3_aa: CASSLSPWGPYEQYF
j_call: TRBJ2-7; v_call: TRBV5-1; cdr3_length: 15; d_call: TRBD1; clone_size: .; cdr3_nt: TGCGCCAGCAGCGGGGGACAGGGGTTTTCCTACGAGCAGTACTTC; cdr3_aa: CASSGGQGFSYEQYF
j_call: TRBJ1-3; v_call: TRBV2; cdr3_length: 13; d_call: .; clone_size: .; cdr3_nt: TGTGCCAGCTTGGGGGCTCTTGGAAACACCATATATTTT; cdr3_aa: CASLGALGNTIYF
j_call: TRBJ1-5; v_call: TRBV7-6; cdr3_length: 15; d_call: TRBD1; clone_size: .; cdr3_nt: TGTGCCAGCAGCTTAGAAAGGGACAGCCATCAGCCCCAGCATTTT; cdr3_aa: CASSLERDSHQPQHF
j_call: TRBJ2-1; v_call: TRBV5-1; cdr3_length: 19; d_call: TRBD1; clone_size: .; cdr3_nt: TGCGCCAGCAGCTTGCAGGGACAGGGACAGGTAGGGTCCTACAATGAGCAGTTCTTC; cdr3_aa: CASSLQGQGQVGSYNEQFF
j_call: TRBJ2-1; v_call: TRBV7-2; cdr3_length: 16; d_call: TRBD2; clone_size: .; cdr3_nt: TGTGCCAGCAGCTTAGGGGGGCCCGGGGGGGCCAATGAGCAGTTCTTC; cdr3_aa: CASSLGGPGGANEQFF
j_call: TRBJ1-3; v_call: TRBV6-5; cdr3_length: 15; d_call: .; clone_size: .; cdr3_nt: TGTGCCAGCAGTTACTCGGGCAGGGTAGAGAACTCCATATATTTT; cdr3_aa: CASSYSGRVENSIYF
j_call: TRBJ2-1; v_call: TRBV9; cdr3_length: 12; d_call: TRBD2; clone_size: .; cdr3_nt: TGTGCCAGCAGCGTTTGGGAGGGCCAGGAGTTCTTC; cdr3_aa: CASSVWEGQEFF
j_call: TRBJ2-7; v_call: TRBV30; cdr3_length: 14; d_call: TRBD1; clone_size: .; cdr3_nt: TGTGCCTGGACCCACGGGCAGGGGGAATACGAGCAGTACTTC; cdr3_aa: CAWTHGQGEYEQYF
j_call: TRBJ1-4; v_call: TRBV7-2; cdr3_length: 15; d_call: TRBD1; clone_size: .; cdr3_nt: TGTGCCAGCAGCTCTATCGGGACAGGGTACGAAAAACTGTTTTTT; cdr3_aa: CASSSIGTGYEKLFF
j_call: TRBJ1-1; v_call: TRBV19; cdr3_length: 10; d_call: .; clone_size: .; cdr3_nt: TGTGCGTCTGCAGGGACTGAAGCTTTCTTT; cdr3_aa: CASAGTEAFF
j_call: TRBJ1-6; v_call: TRBV28; cdr3_length: 15; d_call: .; clone_size: .; cdr3_nt: TGTGCCAGCAGTTTACCGGTCGGATTAGGAGTGGCCCTCCACTTT; cdr3_aa: CASSLPVGLGVALHF
j_call: TRBJ2-2; v_call: TRBV6-4; cdr3_length: 14; d_call: .; clone_size: once; cdr3_nt: TGTGCCAGCAGTGACTCGACTGTACGGGGGGAGCTGTTTTTT; cdr3_aa: CASSDSTVRGELFF
j_call: TRBJ1-6; v_call: TRBV4-2; cdr3_length: 16; d_call: TRBD1; clone_size: .; cdr3_nt: TGTGCCAGCAGCCAAGATCGTACAGGGGGTCATTCACCCCTCCACTTT; cdr3_aa: CASSQDRTGGHSPLHF
j_call: TRBJ1-2; v_call: TRBV5-4; cdr3_length: 14; d_call: TRBD1; clone_size: .; cdr3_nt: TGTGCCAGCAGCTTGGACGGGACAGGTCGAGGCTACACCTTC; cdr3_aa: CASSLDGTGRGYTF
j_call: TRBJ1-5; v_call: TRBV28; cdr3_length: 13; d_call: .; clone_size: .; cdr3_nt: TGTGCCAGCAGTCCTAATGTCTATCAGCCCCAGCATTTT; cdr3_aa: CASSPNVYQPQHF
j_call: TRBJ1-3; v_call: TRBV28; cdr3_length: 14; d_call: TRBD1; clone_size: .; cdr3_nt: TGTGCCAGCAGGCCAGGGGGCTCTGGAAACACCATATATTTT; cdr3_aa: CASRPGGSGNTIYF
j_call: TRBJ2-5; v_call: TRBV2; cdr3_length: 13; d_call: .; clone_size: .; cdr3_nt: TGTGCCAGCAGTGTGGACGTAGTTGGGACCCAGTACTTC; cdr3_aa: CASSVDVVGTQYF
j_call: TRBJ2-5; v_call: TRBV14; cdr3_length: 13; d_call: .; clone_size: .; cdr3_nt: TGTGCCAGCAGCCAGTCGCCGCGGGGGACCCAGTACTTC; cdr3_aa: CASSQSPRGTQYF
j_call: TRBJ2-7; v_call: TRBV4-2; cdr3_length: 14; d_call: TRBD1; clone_size: .; cdr3_nt: TGTGCCAGCAGCCCGGACAGGGGAGCCTACGAGCAGTACTTC; cdr3_aa: CASSPDRGAYEQYF
j_call: TRBJ1-6; v_call: TRBV7-2; cdr3_length: 14; d_call: .; clone_size: once; cdr3_nt: TGTGCCAGCAGCTTAAGTTGGGGTGGTTCACCCCTCCACTTT; cdr3_aa: CASSLSWGGSPLHF
j_call: TRBJ2-7; v_call: TRBV5-1; cdr3_length: 13; d_call: .; clone_size: .; cdr3_nt: TGCGCCAGCAGCTTGGTTGATCTCTACGAGCAGTACTTC; cdr3_aa: CASSLVDLYEQYF
j_call: TRBJ2-5; v_call: TRBV29-1; cdr3_length: 11; d_call: TRBD2; clone_size: .; cdr3_nt: TGCAGCCCACGGGAGGGAGGGACCCAGTACTTC; cdr3_aa: CSPREGGTQYF
j_call: TRBJ2-1; v_call: TRBV7-8; cdr3_length: 13; d_call: .; clone_size: .; cdr3_nt: TGTGCCAGCAGCTCCACTTCCTACAATGAGCAGTTCTTC; cdr3_aa: CASSSTSYNEQFF